This T cell receptor (beta chain) was documented in a study of cytomegalovirus exposure and HLA in healthy donors. Regarding the study as a whole: Researchers reported in a later analysis that common viral pathogens appeared linked to several top clusters.

The junction had 4 bases not matched to a gene; V was cut back by 8 bases and J by 2 bases. Germline-derived CDR1 and CDR2 are WSHSY and SAAADI. The CDR3 is 13 amino acids. Each donor was nominally healthy when sampled (though unrecorded immune exposures were likely). The PCR contained 60 Vbeta and 13 Jbeta primers. This table comes from immunoSEQ multiplex PCR, and its TCRdb copy is limited to in-frame clones, with some not included. The sample lists tens of thousands of clones, 80% to 90% occurring once. Remarks on this clone: Its antigen is undetermined.

The genes are TRBV10-2 and TRBJ2-7, with 9 nucleotides matching TRBD2. The TCR sequence derives from a woman aged 25 to 39 in good health and CMV-seropositive. The sample comprised PBMCs. CDR3 nucleotide sequence: TGCGCCAGCGGGACTAGCCGTACCTACGAGCAGTACTTC. Translation gives CASGTSRTYEQYF.